The present TCR beta chain was sequenced within a study of T cell changes during pregnancy in multiple sclerosis. V was shortened by 9 bases and J by 4 bases, with 12 bases between the two germline ends. The CDR3 has 12 residues. The V gene's germline CDR1 is LNHDA and CDR2 SQIVND (reference sequence). Assay: immunoSEQ multiplex PCR; the TCRdb copy retains only in-frame clones and omits some. Of about 53,000 clones in the sample, around 90% are singletons; the top ten hold 0.45% to 0.5%. The V call is TRBV19, the J call TRBJ1-2, with a possible D match to TRBD1 (6 bases). The clonotype comes from a female donor with multiple sclerosis, enrolled in a pregnancy study. The sequencing here drew on CD4+ T cells from peripheral blood mononuclear cells, taken in the third trimester of pregnancy. CDR3 DNA: TGTGCCAGAGCCGGGACACTCTATGGCTACACCTTC. Protein: CARAGTLYGYTF.